This TCR beta chain was identified in a study of identical twins. Unique molecular identifiers were in the cDNA, with template-switch universal primer binding. TCRdb ran MiXCR on the 5' RACE reads and lists one entry per CDR3 protein. The top ten clones hold approximately 0.25% of a sample with about 1.7 million distinct CDR3 sequences, more than 30% of them seen once. With no exceptions, donors were healthy Caucasians. Study-wide results and caveats: Twins' excess sharing was less marked for out-of-frame beta sequences. Models underestimated out-of-frame TCR alpha sharing in monozygotic twins.

The CDR3 loop spans 12 amino acids. Trimming stripped 2 bases from V and 14 bases from J, with 13 bases between. This clonotype was observed at least ten times. Its antigen is not known. The specimen sequenced was cord blood. The TCR originated in a newborn girl in good health. The chain carries TRBV12-3 or TRBV12-4 and TRBJ2-1; possibly TRBD1 or TRBD2 for D (5 bases each). The CDR3 nucleotides read TGTGCCAGCAGTTTAAATCGGGACGAGGAGTTCTTC. Its protein is CASSLNRDEEFF.